Listed below are T cell receptor beta chains from one sample, sequenced in a study of metastatic and nonmetastatic thyroid tumors. TCRdb reprocessed the PCR reads using MiXCR. The data show approximately 79,000 clones, with approximately 9% seen just once and 8.8% held by the top ten. Material: blood. The receptors were gathered from a female donor with papillary thyroid cancer or a benign thyroid nodule (not recorded which). Some clones in this sample may be carry-over from other donors' samples. Each CDR3 is given with its conserved first and last residue. The order of the fields is V gene, D gene, CDR3 protein. A D gene is named only where the DNA matches it firmly.

TRBV10-2	TRBD1	CASTGTGLYEQYF
TRBV6-1	-	CASSTKGATNEKLFF
TRBV20-1	-	CSAPPGGGTPSTDTQYF
TRBV6-1	-	CASSVSFQGSEAFF
TRBV3-1	TRBD2	CASSQEKIAGGLSDTQYF
TRBV6-1	-	CASSEGLTNTGELFF
TRBV28	-	CASSLAAGRYEQYF
TRBV4-1	TRBD2	CASSQEGAGVSYNEQFF
TRBV7-6	-	CASSADFRGGGYTF
TRBV3-1	TRBD2	CASSLLGLAGGLDEQYF
TRBV5-1	-	CASSLAEIYNEQFF
TRBV9	-	CASSPRLAAQETQYF
TRBV6-1	-	CASSDGARRTEAFF
TRBV20-1	-	CSFSGVTEAFF
TRBV19	TRBD2	CASSMRGGPYEQYF
TRBV19	-	CASRELRNTGELFF
TRBV7-9	-	CASSPPPSTDTQYF
TRBV13	-	CASSLRNTEAFF
TRBV6-1	-	CASSEGENNEQFF
TRBV30	-	CAWMSKNRPYEQYF
TRBV6-5	-	CASSYRGSGKNTEAFF
TRBV6-1	-	CASSRAKQETQYF
TRBV5-1	-	CASSLVGSSGANVLTF
TRBV24-1	TRBD2	CATSGIAGDTGELFF
TRBV29-1	TRBD1	CSVAGQGYEQYF
TRBV29-1	-	CSVETQSQETQYF
TRBV30	TRBD1	CAWGTAGNTIYF
TRBV6-1	-	CASSATGNGQPQHF
TRBV19	TRBD1	CASSLGQGALPQHF
TRBV7-9	TRBD2	CASSFLAGDAQTQYF
TRBV19	-	CASSSQDRNYGYTF
TRBV29-1	-	CSVLPTDYEQYF
TRBV6-5	-	CASSSGRTDNEQFF
TRBV10-3	-	CAISESPVARGETQYF
TRBV20-1	TRBD1	CSAPVRTGGKYEQYF
TRBV2	TRBD2	CASSGDRGGLNEQFF
TRBV20-1	TRBD1	CSADPGTGNYGYTF
TRBV6-1	TRBD1	CASLTRDRGQAFF
TRBV12-3/TRBV12-4	-	CASRHREKGPYEQYF
TRBV5-1	-	CASSAGSDYEQYF
TRBV2	TRBD1	CASSTGGGSTGELFF
TRBV7-2	-	CASSLRPSTDTQYF
TRBV5-4	TRBD1	CASSLEAGGYEKLFF
TRBV29-1	-	CSGNPRRSEAFF
TRBV20-1	-	CSAREGRGYEQYF
TRBV3-1	-	CASSQGRTSRYEQYF
TRBV5-1	-	CASSLGDVRNTEAFF
TRBV3-1	TRBD1	CASSPGQGVNTGELFF
TRBV19	TRBD1	CASSLKGTGKGGNQPQHF
TRBV27	-	CASSFQGGRGEQYF
TRBV15	-	CATSREADFPSAGNTIYF
TRBV6-1	TRBD2	CASRRLAETTGELFF
TRBV19	TRBD1	CASSLGQGRGDTQYF
TRBV12-3/TRBV12-4	TRBD1	CASSHRTGEAANEQFF